One sample yielded the 30 T cell receptor beta chains listed below, sequenced in a study of blood T cells in healthy people across ages (dated by TCRdb to the mid-2010s). The receptor library was made with 5' RACE. TCRdb shows the sequencer as Illumina HiSeq 2500. A second PCR of roughly 7 to 11 cycles was run with a J-beta primer mix and a sample-barcoded 5' primer. TCRdb passed the public sequencing reads through fastp at Q25 and MiXCR, retaining productive beta sequences. Records with the same CDR3 protein are collapsed into one entry carrying the most frequent genes and DNA. The sample table lists about 970,000 distinct CDR3 sequences, roughly half of them with a count of one. 20% to 25% of the sample rests with the top ten. What was sequenced was blood. The receptors come from a woman aged 55-69 years in good health.

The V gene is TRBV29-1, the J gene TRBJ2-1, with TRBD2 identical over 11 bases. Per germline, CDR1 SQVTM and CDR2 ANQGSEA. The CDR3 totals 19 residues. After removal of 4 bases from V and 1 base from J, the junction contained 15 bases not matched to a gene. CDR3 protein: CSVARLAGTAVLSYNEQFF. The CDR3, as DNA: TGCAGCGTTGCCCGACTAGCGGGAACCGCAGTATTATCCTACAATGAGCAGTTCTTC.

This clonotype has a handful of counts. The chain uses TRBV5-1 and TRBJ2-3; TRBD1 aligns across 7 bases. V shed 4 bases, J shed 2 bases, and the junction held 10 bases outside the gene matches. The CDR3 runs to 16 residues. CDR1 is SGHRS, CDR2 YFSETQ, per germline. The CDR3 region has the DNA TGCGCCAGCAGCCGAATTCCGGACAGGACCACAGATACGCAGTATTTT. Residues: CASSRIPDRTTDTQYF.

Concerning this clonotype: Since a much larger clone is just one base distant, this may be a read error. The rearrangement joins TRBV12-3 or TRBV12-4 to TRBJ2-7, with TRBD1 identical over 9 bases. CDR3 length equals 14 residues. V shed 6 bases and J 9 bases; nucleotides not matched to a gene: 12. Written as DNA, the CDR3 is TGTGCCAGCAGACAGGGGGCGAGATATGAGCGGCAGTACTTC. Translation gives CASRQGARYERQYF.

The chain joins TRBV28 to TRBJ2-1; TRBD2 might be the D (5 bases). Deletions cut 8 bases from V and 4 bases from J, with 21 bases between. The CDR3 sequence is 16 residues long. Per germline, CDR1 MDHEN and CDR2 SYDVKM. Here the CDR3 DNA reads TGTGCCAGCGGTTGGGCTAAGAGGGCCATTTACAATGAGCAGTTCTTC. It encodes CASGWAKRAIYNEQFF.

V and J are TRBV20-1 and TRBJ2-1, with 9 bases identical to TRBD2. The junction had 12 bases not matched to a gene; V was cut back by 4 bases and J by 8 bases. The CDR3 covers 15 residues. Germline V lookup: CDR1 DFQATT, CDR2 SNEGSKA (reference sequence). The CDR3: CSANPTSGMGDEQFF. The CDR3 coding sequence is TGCAGTGCTAATCCGACTAGCGGTATGGGGGATGAGCAGTTCTTC.

This clonotype was found a few times. The rearrangement uses TRBV5-1 and TRBJ2-7; TRBD1 might be the D (6 bases). CDR1 is SGHRS, CDR2 YFSETQ, per germline. This CDR3 region has 14 residues. Trimming cost V 2 bases and J 2 bases, with 11 bases left between them. CDR3 nucleotide sequence: TGCGCCAGCAGCTTCGTGGACAGCGCCTACGAGCAGTACTTC. Protein: CASSFVDSAYEQYF.

The rearrangement joins TRBV10-3 to TRBJ2-7; 9 nucleotides line up with TRBD1. V trimming: 6 bases; J trimming: 3 bases; junction bases outside the gene matches: 3. The CDR3 runs 13 residues. Germline CDR1 and CDR2: ENHRY and SYGVKD. CDR3 bases: TGTGCCATCAGGGGGACAGGGATCTACGAGCAGTACTTC. Residues: CAIRGTGIYEQYF.

This clonotype appeared a few times. The chain couples TRBV11-2 to TRBJ2-1; tentative D call: TRBD2 (6 bases). The CDR3 extends over 15 amino acids. V was shortened by 4 bases and J by 10 bases, with 20 bases between the two germline ends. Germline values: CDR1 SGHAT, CDR2 FQNNGV. The CDR3 DNA is TGTGCCAGCAGCTCTGAGCGGGCCCAGAGGGAGGAGCAGTTCTTC. This translates into CASSSERAQREEQFF.

This clonotype has at least ten counts. The chain employs TRBV7-9 and TRBJ2-7; 8 bases agree with TRBD1. The V and J ends lost 8 bases and 4 bases, in that order; junction bases with no gene match: 7. The CDR3 length is 13 residues. Germline V CDR1 and CDR2: SEHNR, FQNEAQ (reference sequence). This CDR3 is CASSSQGAYEQYF. Written as DNA, the CDR3 is TGTGCCAGCTCCTCGCAGGGGGCTTACGAGCAGTACTTC.

The chain combines TRBV27 with TRBJ1-5; tentatively, D is TRBD1 (5 bases). The germline V and J ends were trimmed by 6 bases and 0 bases, with 21 bases remaining between them. This CDR3 has 18 amino acids. The germline CDR1 and CDR2 sequences are MNHEY and SMNVEV (reference sequence). The CDR3, as DNA: TGTGCCAGCAGCCGACAGACTACTGGAGAATATAGCAATCAGCCCCAGCATTTT. Its translation: CASSRQTTGEYSNQPQHF.

There are a few counts of this clonotype. The chain is built from TRBV12-3 or TRBV12-4 and TRBJ2-1, with D perhaps given as TRBD1 or TRBD2 (5 bases each). This CDR3 is built from 15 residues. The V gene lost 5 bases and the J gene lost 0 bases, with 11 bases spanning the gap. Written as DNA, the CDR3 is TGTGCCAGCAGTCTGGGACCGAACTCCTACAATGAGCAGTTCTTC. Its translation: CASSLGPNSYNEQFF.

The chain carries TRBV4-3 and TRBJ1-2, with TRBD1 as a possible D gene (5 bases). Germline V gene lookup returns CDR1 LGHNA and CDR2 YSLEER. There are 18 residues in the CDR3. Trimming pared 0 bases from V and 4 bases from J, leaving 21 bases between. CDR3 loop: CASSQDWGSALTLYGYTF. The DNA of the CDR3 is TGCGCCAGCAGCCAAGATTGGGGGTCGGCACTGACTCTCTATGGCTACACCTTC.

Written as DNA, the CDR3 is TGCAGTGCGGCCCGGGGCCCTAGCACAGATACGCAGTATTTT. Its translation is CSAARGPSTDTQYF. The J gene is TRBJ2-3, the V gene TRBV20-1; D could derive from TRBD1 or TRBD2 (5 bases each). Germline V gene data show CDR1 as DFQATT and CDR2 as SNEGSKA (reference sequence). Trimming removed 6 bases from V and 0 bases from J, with 13 bases in between. This CDR3 contains 14 residues.

This clonotype was recorded once. V usage is TRBV20-1 and J usage is TRBJ2-1; 11 nucleotides align to TRBD1. The ends lost 5 bases at V and 2 bases at J; junction bases unmatched: 8. This CDR3 has 16 amino acids. Germline-derived CDR1 and CDR2 are DFQATT and SNEGSKA (reference sequence). CDR3 DNA: TGCAGTGCTCCTACCTTGGGACAGGGGGCCTACAATGAGCAGTTCTTC. Protein: CSAPTLGQGAYNEQFF.

Regarding this clonotype: A far larger clone is a single base away, which makes a read error likely. The chain uses TRBV12-3 or TRBV12-4 and TRBJ2-7; TRBD1 agrees at 9 bases. This CDR3 region has 14 residues. This chain's CDR3 is CASSPGQGSSEQYF. The CDR3 DNA reads TGTGCCAGCAGCCCGGGACAGGGCTCCTCCGAGCAGTACTTC.

This clonotype was observed a single time. The gene calls are TRBV5-1 and TRBJ2-1, with D maybe TRBD2 (6 bases). The CDR3 has 14 residues. The germline V and J ends were trimmed by 6 bases and 8 bases, with 18 bases remaining between them. Germline lookup yields CDR1 SGHRS and CDR2 YFSETQ. The CDR3 DNA follows: TGCGCCAGCAACCCCGGGCTAGGAGGGGATGAGCAGTTCTTC. The encoded protein is CASNPGLGGDEQFF.

The V call is TRBV28, the J call TRBJ2-5, with D maybe TRBD1 (5 bases). The J call may be wrong; the DNA end is better matched by TRBJ2-7. In germline, CDR1 is MDHEN, CDR2 SYDVKM. The length of the CDR3 is 14 residues. CDR3 DNA: TGTGCCAGCAGTTTAAGCTCCCGGACACTCGAGCAGTACTTC. As protein: CASSLSSRTLEQYF.

V gene TRBV29-1 combines with J gene TRBJ2-6; D call uncertain. This CDR3 is 15 amino acids long. CDR1 is SQVTM, CDR2 ANQGSEA, per germline. V was pared by 5 bases and J by 0 bases, with 11 bases between. This CDR3 is CSVWVPVSGANVLTF. CDR3 bases: TGCAGCGTTTGGGTTCCGGTCTCTGGGGCCAACGTCCTGACTTTC.

The gene calls are TRBV2 and TRBJ1-5; 7 bases fit TRBD1. V trimming: 10 bases; J trimming: 4 bases; junction bases outside the gene matches: 7. CDR1 is SNHLY and CDR2 is FYNNEI in the germline V gene. The CDR3 is 13 residues long. Written as DNA, the CDR3 is TGTGCCACCTCTTGGGGACAGAATCAGCCCCAGCATTTT. As protein: CATSWGQNQPQHF.

The J gene is TRBJ2-3, the V gene TRBV12-3 or TRBV12-4; TRBD2 might be the D (5 bases). V was clipped by 5 bases and J by 1 base, with 19 bases between them. The CDR3 runs to 17 residues. CDR3 sequence (DNA): TGTGCCAGCAGTCGCAGGACTCTCACCTTCGGCACAGATACGCAGTATTTT. Translating it yields CASSRRTLTFGTDTQYF.

This clonotype was counted a few times. This chain joins TRBV5-1 and TRBJ2-1; D not certain. CDR3 length equals 16 residues. Trimming removed 0 bases at V and 4 bases at J, with 14 bases between. The V gene's germline CDR1 is SGHRS and CDR2 YFSETQ. CDR3 sequence reads: CASSLEPASKYNEQFF. CDR3 DNA sequence: TGCGCCAGCAGCTTGGAACCCGCGTCAAAATACAATGAGCAGTTCTTC. The variable domain in full, with the rest retrieved from reference TRBV5-1 and TRBJ2-1, is KAGVTQTPRYLIKTRGQQVTLSCSPISGHRSVSWYQQTPGQGLQFLFEYFSETQRNKGNFPGRFSGRQFSNSRSEMNVSTLELGDSALYLCASSLEPASKYNEQFFGPGTRLTVL.

This chain connects TRBV20-1 to TRBJ2-1; no definite D call. This CDR3 is built from 14 residues. Trimming removed 2 bases from V and 4 bases from J, with 12 bases in between. Germline values: CDR1 DFQATT, CDR2 SNEGSKA (reference sequence). The CDR3: CSARTNLGYNEQFF. The CDR3 coding sequence is TGCAGTGCTAGAACCAACCTGGGGTACAATGAGCAGTTCTTC.

This clonotype showed up just a few times. The chain links TRBV7-9 to TRBJ2-7; D is unclear. The CDR3 loop spans 13 amino acids. V lost 2 bases to trimming and J lost 1 base, with 6 bases between them. Germline V gives CDR1 SEHNR, CDR2 FQNEAQ (reference sequence). CDR3 nucleotides: TGTGCCAGCAGCTTAAGTAAGTCCTACGAGCAGTACTTC. It is translated as CASSLSKSYEQYF.

The chain links TRBV10-3 to TRBJ2-5, with 11 bases aligning to TRBD1. V dropped 7 bases and J dropped 4; count of bases not matched to a gene: 5. The CDR3 is made up of 14 amino acids. In germline, CDR1 is ENHRY, CDR2 SYGVKD. Here the CDR3 reads CAIKPGQGGETQYF. As DNA, the CDR3 is TGTGCCATCAAACCGGGACAGGGGGGAGAGACCCAGTACTTC.

The chain couples TRBV10-3 to TRBJ1-2; D remains unclear. Germline CDR1 ENHRY, CDR2 SYGVKD. The CDR3 loop spans 14 amino acids. Trimming cost V 1 base and J 7 bases, with 13 bases left between them. CDR3 coding DNA: TGTGCCATCAGTGAGTGCGGGTCGAAGTCTGGCTACACCTTC. It is translated as CAISECGSKSGYTF.

Only one count was recorded for this clonotype. The rearrangement joins TRBV7-9 to TRBJ2-7; 7 nucleotides agree with TRBD1. The CDR3 is 13 amino acids. Germline V gene sequence: CDR1 SEHNR, CDR2 FQNEAQ (reference sequence). V shed 6 bases, J shed 3 bases, and the junction held 5 bases outside the gene matches. The DNA for the CDR3 is TGTGCCAGCAGGTGGGACAGCCACTACGAGCAGTACTTC. Its translation is CASRWDSHYEQYF.

The chain joins TRBV7-2 to TRBJ2-3; no reliable D call. Germline V gene data show CDR1 as SGHTA and CDR2 as FQGNSA. Trimming removed 1 base from V and 4 bases from J, with 15 bases in between. The CDR3 sequence is 16 residues long. This CDR3 is CASSLVTSHPPDTQYF. For the CDR3, the DNA is TGTGCCAGCAGCTTAGTTACGTCTCATCCCCCAGATACGCAGTATTTT.

The rearrangement joins TRBV4-1 to TRBJ2-3; D gene uncertain. V gave up 3 bases and J gave up 7 bases, with 11 bases separating them. The CDR3 loop spans 13 amino acids. The germline V gene has CDR1 MGHRA and CDR2 YSYEKL. This chain's CDR3 is CASSQRQEYTQYF. The DNA for the CDR3 is TGCGCCAGCAGCCAGAGGCAAGAATATACGCAGTATTTT.

The chain employs TRBV6-2 or TRBV6-3 and TRBJ2-7; a weak D match, TRBD1 (5 bases). The J call is doubtful: the DNA matches TRBJ2-5 better. The CDR3 totals 15 residues. Per the germline V gene, CDR1 is MNHEY and CDR2 is SVGEGT. The CDR3 sequence: CASRRDRATFETQYF. The CDR3 coding sequence is TGTGCCAGCAGGCGAGACAGAGCAACCTTCGAGACCCAGTACTTC.

The chain combines TRBV5-4 with TRBJ2-6; unclear D gene. The CDR3 consists of 15 residues. Between the trimmed V and J ends, which lost 4 bases and 4 bases, there was a span of 12 bases. The germline V gene encodes CDR1 SGHNT and CDR2 YYREEE (reference sequence). CDR3 protein: CASSTPRGGANVLTF. DNA of the CDR3: TGTGCCAGCAGCACGCCGCGAGGCGGGGCCAACGTCCTGACTTTC. The variable domain in full, with the rest retrieved from reference TRBV5-4 and TRBJ2-6, is ETGVTQSPTHLIKTRGQQVTLRCSSQSGHNTVSWYQQALGQGPQFIFQYYREEENGRGNFPPRFSGLQFPNYSSELNVNALELDDSALYLCASSTPRGGANVLTFGAGSRLTVL.